This section outlines one T cell receptor beta chain sequence together with its context. Its antigen remains undetermined. Base qualities are not provided; no much larger clone lies one nucleotide away. This sample was taken from a study of shared clonotypes between healthy human individuals (dated by TCRdb to the early 2020s). Describing the broader study: The cohort comprised two women and a few men aged 18 to 49 years. For each donor, CD4 naive and CD4 memory were each given three plates, CD8 naive was given two plates, and CD8 memory was given one plate. Blood TCR repertoires of four to six healthy adults were deeply sequenced to estimate repertoire size and the extent of clonotype sharing between individuals. To increase sequencing depth and limit assay-specific biases, TCR repertoire library preparation and sequencing were carried out by different laboratories using diverse techniques. Leukapheresis yielded between about 0.9 and 9.5 billion PBMCs per donor.

Donors were healthy HIV-negative adults with no recently reported acute infections or vaccinations. Every donor was a Caucasian adult living in Nashville, Tennessee, USA. CD4+ T cells were enriched through magnetic negative selection, after which naive cells were positively selected on CD45RA and the remaining negative fraction served as the memory subset. Blood was collected by leukapheresis, and PBMCs were isolated by Ficoll-Histopaque density gradient centrifugation and then cryopreserved in liquid nitrogen vapor phase. Analytical flow cytometry was used to check the purity and quantity of each magnetically sorted T cell population. Genomic DNA was isolated from each sorted fraction and quantified by UV absorbance on a Nanodrop 2000c. The germline V gene specifies MNHNS as CDR1 and SASEGT as CDR2. The CDR3 sequence holds 16 residues, the cysteine and phenylalanine included. Only CDR3 DNA is held: 48 bases, read in frame from base 1. Between the V and J ends, shortened by 2 bases and 1 base respectively, the junction contains 14 bases.

TCR CDR3 regions were amplified from genomic DNA by multiplex PCR using the deep immunoSEQ assay. Genomic DNA extracted from each cell subset was distributed evenly over all wells of several immunoSEQ 96-well plates, and each plate served as one replicate. For sorted subsets, 200 to 250 ng of genomic DNA, equivalent to 25,000 to 35,000 T cell genomes, went into each replicate PCR. The purified libraries were quantified using a Qubit 3.0 fluorometer, sized with a Bioanalyzer 2100, and then quantified again using the KAPA Library Quantification kit. Every immunoSEQ 96-well plate was sequenced on a separate single-read 150-cycle Illumina NextSeq 550 flow cell. On the authors' methods: Because only junctional sequences without quality scores were contained in the immunoSEQ output, filtering matching that applied to full-length reads could not be performed. To assign V/J genes and CDR3, sequences were annotated against IMGT germline references using PyIR, a Python wrapper for IgBLAST v1.9. Reads were removed for weak V/J assignments (E-value above 1e-6), missing CDR3, stop codons, out-of-frame junctions, or ambiguous translated residues. V3J clonotypes were defined as sequences sharing an identical inferred V gene, J gene, and CDR3 amino acid sequence. The percentage overlap between two repertoires was calculated by dividing the number of shared unique clonotypes by the size of the smaller repertoire. Three approaches were used to assess repertoire richness: RTK rarefaction, the Chao1 estimator, and Recon v2.1 estimates of unobserved clonotypes. For all TCRbeta clonotypes obtained by the gDNA method from a few donors, generation probabilities were computed with OLGA. The table was pulled from immuneACCESS by TCRdb, which kept in-frame rearrangements only. Such tables lose some clones; where checked, under half of the loss comes from unresolved V genes, and the rest has no known cause. Clonal size and the V and J genes are those of that table, whereas D and trimming came from the DNA. The sample table lists 550,000 to 800,000 clones, 74% of them with a count of one. In total, the top ten clones hold around 1.6% of the sample.

The paper's findings and limits, for the study overall: Naive subsets generally had larger estimated clonotype richness than memory subsets. Pairwise subsampling led to the expectation that sequencing depth would affect the degree of clonotype sharing among donors. The genetic and exposure-history diversity represented was limited by the small number of donors. Even with the large sequencing depth, rarefaction of the sorted-subset datasets indicated that sequencing was incomplete. Clonotypes shared by all four sorted-subset donors showed higher generation probabilities than non-shared clonotypes. Sharing across several donors was observed for roughly 5% of naive CD4, around 3.5% of naive CD8, about 2.5% of memory CD4, and roughly 0.43% of memory CD8 clonotypes. Sampling was restricted to blood, and TCR repertoires in tissues likely differ from the TCR repertoires found in blood.

The receptor comes from a woman between 25 and 40 years old in good health. This sequence uses TRBV6-1 and TRBJ1-1; possibly the D gene is TRBD1, per 5 matching bases. Sequencing was done on a sample of memory CD4+ T cells sorted from blood. The meaning of the sample's cell subset or site label: CD45RA-negative fraction. The CDR3: CASSERWGEGNTEAFF. The DNA sequence is given as TGTGCCAGCAGTGAAAGGTGGGGGGAGGGGAACACTGAAGCTTTCTTT.